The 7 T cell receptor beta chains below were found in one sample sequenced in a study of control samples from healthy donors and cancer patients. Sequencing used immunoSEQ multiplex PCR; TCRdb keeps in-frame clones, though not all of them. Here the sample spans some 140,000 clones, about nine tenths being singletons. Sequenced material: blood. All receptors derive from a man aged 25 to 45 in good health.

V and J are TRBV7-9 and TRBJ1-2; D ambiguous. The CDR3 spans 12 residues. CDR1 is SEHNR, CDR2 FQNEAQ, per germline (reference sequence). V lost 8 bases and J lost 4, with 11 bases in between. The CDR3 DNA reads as TGTGCCAGCGGGGTCAACACCTATGGCTACACCTTC. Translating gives CASGVNTYGYTF.

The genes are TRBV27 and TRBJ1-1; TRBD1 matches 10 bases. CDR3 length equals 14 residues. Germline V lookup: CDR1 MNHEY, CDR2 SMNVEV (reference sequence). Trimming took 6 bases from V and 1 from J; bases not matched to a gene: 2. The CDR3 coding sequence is TGTGCCAGCAGGGGACAGGGGTGGAACACTGAAGCTTTCTTT. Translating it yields CASRGQGWNTEAFF.

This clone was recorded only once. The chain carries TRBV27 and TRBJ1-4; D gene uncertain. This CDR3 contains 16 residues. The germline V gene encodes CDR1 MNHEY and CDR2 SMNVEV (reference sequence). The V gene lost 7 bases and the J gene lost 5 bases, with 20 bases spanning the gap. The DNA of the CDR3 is TGTGCCAGCACCAACCGGGTCCTGCGCGGGAATGAAAAACTGTTTTTT. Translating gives CASTNRVLRGNEKLFF.

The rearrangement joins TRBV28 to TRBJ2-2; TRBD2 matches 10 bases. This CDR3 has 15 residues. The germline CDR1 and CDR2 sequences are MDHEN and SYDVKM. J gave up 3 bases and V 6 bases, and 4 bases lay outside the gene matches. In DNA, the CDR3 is TGTGCCAGCAGAAGCGGGAGGGGCCACACCGGGGAGCTGTTTTTT. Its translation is CASRSGRGHTGELFF. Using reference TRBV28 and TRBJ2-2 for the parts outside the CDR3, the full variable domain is DVKVTQSSRYLVKRTGEKVFLECVQDMDHENMFWYRQDPGLGLRLIYFSYDVKMKEKGDIPEGYSVSREKKERFSLILESASTNQTSMYLCASRSGRGHTGELFFGEGSRLTVL.

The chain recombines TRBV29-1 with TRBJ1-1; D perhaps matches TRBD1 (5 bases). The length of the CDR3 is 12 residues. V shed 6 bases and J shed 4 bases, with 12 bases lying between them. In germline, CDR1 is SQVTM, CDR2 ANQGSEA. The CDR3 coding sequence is TGCAGCGTATTCAGGGTGGGCACTGAAGCTTTCTTT. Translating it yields CSVFRVGTEAFF.

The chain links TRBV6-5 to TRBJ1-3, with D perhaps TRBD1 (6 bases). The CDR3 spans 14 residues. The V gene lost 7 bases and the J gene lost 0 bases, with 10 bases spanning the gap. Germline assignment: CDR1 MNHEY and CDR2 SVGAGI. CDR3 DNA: TGTGCCAGCAAAACAGGGCGCTCTGGAAACACCATATATTTT. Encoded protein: CASKTGRSGNTIYF.

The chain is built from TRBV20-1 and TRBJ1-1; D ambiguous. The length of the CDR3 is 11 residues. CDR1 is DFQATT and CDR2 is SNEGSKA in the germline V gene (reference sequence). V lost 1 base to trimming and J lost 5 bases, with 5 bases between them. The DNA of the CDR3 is TGCAGTGCTAGAGCGGCGACTGAAGCTTTCTTT. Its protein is CSARAATEAFF.